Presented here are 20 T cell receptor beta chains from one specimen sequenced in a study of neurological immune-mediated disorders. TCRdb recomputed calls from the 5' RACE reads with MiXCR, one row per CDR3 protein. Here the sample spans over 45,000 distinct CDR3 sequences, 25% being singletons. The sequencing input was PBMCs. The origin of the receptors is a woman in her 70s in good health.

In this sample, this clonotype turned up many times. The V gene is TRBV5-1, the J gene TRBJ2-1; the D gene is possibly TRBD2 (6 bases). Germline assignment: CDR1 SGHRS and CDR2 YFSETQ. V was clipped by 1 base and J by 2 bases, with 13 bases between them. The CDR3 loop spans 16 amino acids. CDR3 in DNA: TGCGCCAGCAGCTTGAGTTTGGAGGGTGCCTACAATGAGCAGTTCTTC. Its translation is CASSLSLEGAYNEQFF.

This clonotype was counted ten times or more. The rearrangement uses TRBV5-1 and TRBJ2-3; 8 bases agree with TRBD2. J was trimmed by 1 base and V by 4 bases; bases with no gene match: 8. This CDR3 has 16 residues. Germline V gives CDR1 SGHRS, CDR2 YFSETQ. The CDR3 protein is CASSSAGTSGTDTQYF. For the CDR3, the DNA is TGCGCCAGCAGCAGCGCCGGGACTAGTGGCACAGATACGCAGTATTTT.

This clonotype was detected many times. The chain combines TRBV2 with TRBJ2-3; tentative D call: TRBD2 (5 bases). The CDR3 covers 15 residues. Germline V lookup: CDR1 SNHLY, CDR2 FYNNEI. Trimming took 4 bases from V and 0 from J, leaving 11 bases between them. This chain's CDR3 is CASSVSSGSTDTQYF. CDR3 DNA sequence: TGTGCCAGCAGTGTATCCAGCGGAAGCACAGATACGCAGTATTTT.

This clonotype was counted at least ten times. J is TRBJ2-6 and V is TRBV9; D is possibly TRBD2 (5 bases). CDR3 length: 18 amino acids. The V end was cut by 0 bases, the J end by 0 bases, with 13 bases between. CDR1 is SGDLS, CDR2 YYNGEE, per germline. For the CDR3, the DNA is TGTGCCAGCAGCGTAGAGGGAGAGCTACGCTCTGGGGCCAACGTCCTGACTTTC. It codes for CASSVEGELRSGANVLTF.

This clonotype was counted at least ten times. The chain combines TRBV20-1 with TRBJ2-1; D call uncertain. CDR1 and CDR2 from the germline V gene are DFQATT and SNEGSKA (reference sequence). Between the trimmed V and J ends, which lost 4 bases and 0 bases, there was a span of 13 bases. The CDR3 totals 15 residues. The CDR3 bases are TGCAGTGCTAAAGACTTGCGGAGCTCCTACAATGAGCAGTTCTTC. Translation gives CSAKDLRSSYNEQFF.

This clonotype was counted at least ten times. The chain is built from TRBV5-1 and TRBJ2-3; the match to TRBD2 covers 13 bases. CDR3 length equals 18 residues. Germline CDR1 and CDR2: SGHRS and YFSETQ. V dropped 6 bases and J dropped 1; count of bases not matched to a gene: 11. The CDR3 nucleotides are TGCGCCAGCACCCCCACCGGGACTAGCGGGGATGGCACAGATACGCAGTATTTT. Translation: CASTPTGTSGDGTDTQYF. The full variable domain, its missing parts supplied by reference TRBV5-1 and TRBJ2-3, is KAGVTQTPRYLIKTRGQQVTLSCSPISGHRSVSWYQQTPGQGLQFLFEYFSETQRNKGNFPGRFSGRQFSNSRSEMNVSTLELGDSALYLCASTPTGTSGDGTDTQYFGPGTRLTVL.

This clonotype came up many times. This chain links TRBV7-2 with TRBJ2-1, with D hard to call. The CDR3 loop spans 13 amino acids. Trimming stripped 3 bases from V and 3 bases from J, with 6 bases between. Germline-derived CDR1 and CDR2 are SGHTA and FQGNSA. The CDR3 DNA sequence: TGTGCCAGCAGCTTGAGTGACTACAATGAGCAGTTCTTC. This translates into CASSLSDYNEQFF.

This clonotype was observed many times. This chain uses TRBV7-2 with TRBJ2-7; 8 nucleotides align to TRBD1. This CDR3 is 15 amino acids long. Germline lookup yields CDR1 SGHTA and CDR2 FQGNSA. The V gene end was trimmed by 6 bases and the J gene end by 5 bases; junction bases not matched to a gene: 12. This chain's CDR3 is CASSSNRTGWDEQYF. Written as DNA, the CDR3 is TGTGCCAGCAGTTCAAATCGGACAGGGTGGGACGAGCAGTACTTC.

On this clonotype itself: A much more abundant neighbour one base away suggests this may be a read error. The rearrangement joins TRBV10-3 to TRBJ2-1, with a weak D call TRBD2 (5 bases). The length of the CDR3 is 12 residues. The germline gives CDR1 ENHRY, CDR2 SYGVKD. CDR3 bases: TGTGCCATCACAAACCCTAGCTATGATCAGTTCTTC. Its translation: CAITNPSYDQFF.

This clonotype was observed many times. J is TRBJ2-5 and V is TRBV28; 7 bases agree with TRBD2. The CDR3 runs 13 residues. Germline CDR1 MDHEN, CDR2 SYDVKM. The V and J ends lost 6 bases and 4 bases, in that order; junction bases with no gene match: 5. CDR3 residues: CASREWGGETQYF. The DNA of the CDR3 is TGTGCCAGCAGGGAGTGGGGGGGAGAGACCCAGTACTTC.

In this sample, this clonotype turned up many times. The CDR3 protein is CASSYGLAANIQYF. The CDR3 DNA sequence: TGTGCCAGCAGTTACGGACTAGCGGCTAACATTCAGTACTTC. The V call is TRBV6-2 or TRBV6-3, the J call TRBJ2-4; 10 bases are a match to TRBD2. With V trimmed by 2 bases and J by 7 bases, 2 bases remained unmatched. Germline CDR1 reads MNHEY; CDR2 reads SVGEGT. This CDR3 has 14 residues.

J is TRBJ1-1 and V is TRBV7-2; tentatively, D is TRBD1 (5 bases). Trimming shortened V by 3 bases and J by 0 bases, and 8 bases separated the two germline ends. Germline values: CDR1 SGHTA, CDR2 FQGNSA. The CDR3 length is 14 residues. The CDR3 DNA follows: TGTGCCAGCAGCTTTGGACATATGAACACTGAAGCTTTCTTT. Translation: CASSFGHMNTEAFF.

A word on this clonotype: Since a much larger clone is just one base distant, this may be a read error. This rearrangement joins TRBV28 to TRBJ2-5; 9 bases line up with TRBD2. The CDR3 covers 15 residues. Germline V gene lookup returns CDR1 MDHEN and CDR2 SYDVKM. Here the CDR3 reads CSSSSDSSGKETQYF. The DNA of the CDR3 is TGTTCCAGCAGCTCCGATTCTAGCGGGAAGGAGACCCAGTACTTC.

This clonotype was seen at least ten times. Here the CDR3 DNA reads TGTGCCAGCAGCTTAGCGCCAGGACTAGGGGTGCAGTATTTT. Amino acid sequence: CASSLAPGLGVQYF. V usage is TRBV7-2 and J usage is TRBJ2-3; 7 positions agree with TRBD2. The CDR3 is 14 residues long. Germline CDR1 reads SGHTA; CDR2 reads FQGNSA. Trimming cost V 0 bases and J 11 bases; bases outside gene matches: 8.

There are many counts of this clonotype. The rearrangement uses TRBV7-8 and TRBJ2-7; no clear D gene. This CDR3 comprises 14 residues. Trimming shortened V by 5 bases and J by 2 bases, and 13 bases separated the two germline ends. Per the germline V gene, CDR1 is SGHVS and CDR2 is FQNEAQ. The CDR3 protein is CASSPPESAYEQYF. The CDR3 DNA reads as TGTGCCAGCAGCCCGCCGGAGTCAGCCTACGAGCAGTACTTC.

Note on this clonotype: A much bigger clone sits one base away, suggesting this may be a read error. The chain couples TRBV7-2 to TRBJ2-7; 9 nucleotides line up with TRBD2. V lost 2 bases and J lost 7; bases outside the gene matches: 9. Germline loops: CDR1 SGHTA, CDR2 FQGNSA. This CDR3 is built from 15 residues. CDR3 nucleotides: TGTGCCAGCAGCTTACGGTTTGCGGGAGGGAGTGAGCAGTACTTC. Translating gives CASSLRFAGGSEQYF.

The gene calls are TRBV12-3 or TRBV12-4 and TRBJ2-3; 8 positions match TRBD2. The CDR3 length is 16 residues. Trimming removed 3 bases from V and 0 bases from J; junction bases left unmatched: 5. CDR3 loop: CASSFRSGSSTDTQYF. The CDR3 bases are TGTGCCAGCAGTTTCCGCAGCGGGAGCAGCACAGATACGCAGTATTTT.

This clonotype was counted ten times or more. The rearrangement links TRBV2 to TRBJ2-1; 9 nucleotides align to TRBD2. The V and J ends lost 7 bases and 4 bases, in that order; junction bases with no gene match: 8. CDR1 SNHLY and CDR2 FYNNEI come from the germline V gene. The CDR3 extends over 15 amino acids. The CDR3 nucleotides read TGTGCCAGCATCGGGAGGACTAGCGCTTACAATGAGCAGTTCTTC. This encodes CASIGRTSAYNEQFF.

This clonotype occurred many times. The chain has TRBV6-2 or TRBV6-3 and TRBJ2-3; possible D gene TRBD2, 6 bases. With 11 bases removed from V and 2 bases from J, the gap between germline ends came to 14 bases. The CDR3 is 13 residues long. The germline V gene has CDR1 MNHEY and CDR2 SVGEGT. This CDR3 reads CAVRGTLTDTQYF. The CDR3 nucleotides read TGTGCCGTGCGGGGAACCCTCACAGATACGCAGTATTTT.

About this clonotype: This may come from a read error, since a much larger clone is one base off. The CDR3 bases are TGCAGTGCTAGTCGGCTTTTAGGGGAGCGGTACTTC. It translates to CSASRLLGERYF. The chain has TRBV20-1 and TRBJ2-7; D might be TRBD1 or TRBD2, each matching 5 bases. The CDR3 sequence is 12 residues long. Germline values: CDR1 DFQATT, CDR2 SNEGSKA (reference sequence).